The rows below give T cell receptor beta chains drawn from one sample of a study of cytomegalovirus exposure and HLA in healthy donors. Generated by immunoSEQ multiplex PCR, the TCRdb table keeps only in-frame clones and is missing some. The table records some 160,000 clones, approximately 80% of them present only once. Source material: PBMCs. All receptors derive from a woman aged 50 to 60 in good health and CMV-seronegative. The CDR3 runs from the conserved cysteine through the conserved F or W. D genes are given only for firm matches. Clone size, where shown, is once, few, many, or a class for clones that have expanded.

TRBV5-4	.	.	TRBJ1-1	CASSRGSREPQAFF	TGTGCCAGCAGCCGGGGGTCGCGGGAACCGCAAGCTTTCTTT
TRBV4-3	TRBD2	.	TRBJ2-5	CASSQEGGGYQETQYF	TGCGCCAGCAGCCAAGAAGGCGGGGGGTACCAAGAGACCCAGTACTTC
TRBV6-5	TRBD1	.	TRBJ1-1	CASRSGTGSEAFF	TGTGCCAGCAGATCCGGGACAGGGAGTGAAGCTTTCTTT
TRBV11-1	TRBD2	.	TRBJ2-1	CASSLAVGGLAGNEQFF	TGTGCCAGCAGCTTAGCGGTAGGGGGACTAGCGGGAAATGAGCAGTTCTTC
TRBV7-2	TRBD2	.	TRBJ2-5	CATPLPQRGGPQETQYF	TGTGCAACCCCTCTCCCCCAGCGGGGAGGACCCCAAGAGACCCAGTACTTC
TRBV5-1	TRBD2	.	TRBJ2-7	CASSLDPREGGEQYF	TGCGCCAGCAGCTTGGACCCGCGGGAGGGCGGCGAGCAGTACTTC
TRBV30	TRBD2	few	TRBJ2-2	CAWRAGGNTGELFF	TGTGCCTGGAGAGCGGGGGGCAACACCGGGGAGCTGTTTTTT
TRBV27	.	.	TRBJ2-5	CASISPGETQYF	TGTGCCAGCATTTCACCCGGGGAGACCCAGTACTTC
TRBV19	TRBD2	.	TRBJ2-3	CATRDLGRGATDTQYF	TGTGCCACCAGGGACTTGGGGCGGGGGGCCACAGATACGCAGTATTTT
TRBV10-1	TRBD2	.	TRBJ2-3	CASSGPSGRRRGNTDTQYF	TGCGCCAGCAGTGGACCTAGCGGGAGAAGGCGGGGTAACACAGATACGCAGTATTTT
TRBV19	.	few	TRBJ2-7	CASSQTLRLGEQYF	TGTGCCAGTAGTCAGACCCTCAGACTTGGAGAGCAGTACTTC
TRBV7-9	.	.	TRBJ1-6	CASSLGPEPLHF	TGTGCCAGCAGCTTAGGGCCGGAGCCCCTCCACTTT